This TCR beta chain emerged from a study of technical replicates of blood from a handful of donors. V was pared by 1 base and J by 5 bases, with 9 bases between. The CDR3 has 14 amino acids. Germline lookup yields CDR1 SGHTA and CDR2 FQGNSA. TCRdb keeps only in-frame clones here, not all; method: immunoSEQ multiplex PCR. The table has roughly 90,000 clones, about 96% seen once. What was sequenced was T cells isolated from PBMCs. The rearrangement links TRBV7-2 to TRBJ1-5; D remains unclear. This TCR derives from a human donor in good health. The CDR3 here is CASSLDSPYQPQHF. In DNA, the CDR3 is TGTGCCAGCAGCTTAGACAGCCCATATCAGCCCCAGCATTTT.